The source of this T cell receptor (beta chain) is a study of CXCR3-negative and CXCR3-positive naive CD8 T cells. Findings and limits, study-wide: Partial loss of CXCR3 expression followed cryopreservation; most assays used fresh PBMCs. Naive cells that were CXCR3-positive had more hydrophobic TRB CDR3s (compared with CXCR3-negative naive cells).

The CDR3 contains 13 residues. Germline lookup yields CDR1 DFQATT and CDR2 SNEGSKA (reference sequence). With more than 250,000 cells each, the CD8+ T cell subsets were individually sorted in triplicate. Notes on this clonotype: The antigen remains undetermined.

UMI-labeled 5' RACE yielded the TRB cDNA libraries. TCRdb reprocessed the 5' RACE reads, keeping one entry per CDR3 protein, no DNA. This table lists about 150,000 distinct CDR3 sequences. The sample taken for sequencing was naive CXCR3+ CD8+ T cells from blood. Subset specified: CD45RO-CCR7+CD27+CD95- naive CD8+ T cells expressing CXCR3 (TNR3+). The chain has TRBV20-1 and TRBJ2-1. The sequence derives from a human donor in good health. Some clones in this sample may be carry-over from other donors' samples. The CDR3 loop is CSARTPVYNEQFF.